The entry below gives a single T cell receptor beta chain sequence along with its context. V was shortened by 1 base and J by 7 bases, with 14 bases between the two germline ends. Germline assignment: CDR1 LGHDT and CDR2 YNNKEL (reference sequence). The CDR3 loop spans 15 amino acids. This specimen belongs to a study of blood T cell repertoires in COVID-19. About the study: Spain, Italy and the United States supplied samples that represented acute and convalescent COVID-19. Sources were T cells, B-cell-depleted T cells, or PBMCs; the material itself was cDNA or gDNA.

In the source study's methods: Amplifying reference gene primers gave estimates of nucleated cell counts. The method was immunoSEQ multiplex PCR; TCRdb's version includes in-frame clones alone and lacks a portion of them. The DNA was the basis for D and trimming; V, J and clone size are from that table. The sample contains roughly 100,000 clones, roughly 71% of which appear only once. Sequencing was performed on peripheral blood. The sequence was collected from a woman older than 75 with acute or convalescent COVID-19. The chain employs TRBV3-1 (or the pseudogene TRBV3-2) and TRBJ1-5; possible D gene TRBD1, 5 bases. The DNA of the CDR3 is TGTGCCAGCAGCCAAGGCGGCAGGGTTGGGCAGCCCCAGCATTTT. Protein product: CASSQGGRVGQPQHF.